Following are 2 T cell receptor beta chains from one sample sequenced in a study of Graves' ophthalmopathy and Graves' hyperthyroidism. For repertoire sequencing, the TCR beta CDR3 regions were amplified from RNA transcripts. First-round RT-PCR used HTBI primers; second-round multiplex PCR followed. TCRdb re-analysed the multiplex PCR reads in MiXCR, keeping a single row per CDR3 protein. The data show a few hundred thousand distinct CDR3 sequences, with approximately 35% seen just once and over 3.5% held by the top ten. Sequencing was performed on peripheral blood or thyroid tissue (not recorded which). The receptors derive from an adult man with Graves' hyperthyroidism.

This clonotype occurred many times. The J gene is TRBJ1-1, the V gene TRBV25-1, with D uncertain. Trimming shortened V by 4 bases and J by 4 bases, and 19 bases separated the two germline ends. This CDR3 contains 16 residues. CDR1 and CDR2 from the germline V gene are MGHDK and SYGVNS. The chain's CDR3 is CASSAPPSLGATEAFF. The CDR3 DNA is TGTGCCAGCAGTGCCCCACCCTCGCTGGGTGCCACTGAAGCTTTCTTT.

This clonotype was found many times. The V gene is TRBV9, the J gene TRBJ1-3, with D tentatively TRBD1 (5 bases). Per germline, CDR1 SGDLS and CDR2 YYNGEE. The CDR3 spans 18 residues. V was clipped by 0 bases and J by 2 bases, with 18 bases between them. The CDR3 spells CASSVESKGSWAGNTIYF. CDR3 coding DNA: TGTGCCAGCAGCGTAGAATCGAAGGGGTCATGGGCTGGAAACACCATATATTTT. The full variable domain, completed using reference TRBV9 and TRBJ1-3, is DSGVTQTPKHLITATGQRVTLRCSPRSGDLSVYWYQQSLDQGLQFLIQYYNGEERAKGNILERFSAQQFPDLHSELNLSSLELGDSALYFCASSVESKGSWAGNTIYFGEGSWLTVV.